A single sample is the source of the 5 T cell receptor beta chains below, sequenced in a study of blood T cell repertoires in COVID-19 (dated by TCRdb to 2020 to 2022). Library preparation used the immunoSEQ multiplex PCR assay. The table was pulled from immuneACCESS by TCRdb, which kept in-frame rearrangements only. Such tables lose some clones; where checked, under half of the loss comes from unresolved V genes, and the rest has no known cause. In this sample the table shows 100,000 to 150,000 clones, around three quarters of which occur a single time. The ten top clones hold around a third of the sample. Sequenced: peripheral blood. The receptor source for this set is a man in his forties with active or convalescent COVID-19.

The CDR3 protein is CATRLDGRARYEQYF. The CDR3, as DNA: TGTGCCACCCGTTTGGACGGGAGGGCCAGGTACGAGCAGTACTTC. The chain employs TRBV15 and TRBJ2-7; TRBD2 matches 8 bases. Germline loops: CDR1 LNHNV, CDR2 YYDKDF (reference sequence). The CDR3 spans 15 residues. With 8 bases clipped from V and 4 bases from J, the junction kept 13 bases outside the gene matches.

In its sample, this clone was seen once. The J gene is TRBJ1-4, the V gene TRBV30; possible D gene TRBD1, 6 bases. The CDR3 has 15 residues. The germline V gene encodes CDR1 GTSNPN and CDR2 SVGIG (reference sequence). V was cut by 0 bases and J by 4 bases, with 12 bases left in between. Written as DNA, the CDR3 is TGTGCCTGGAGTGTATACCCAGGGGATAATGAAAAACTGTTTTTT. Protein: CAWSVYPGDNEKLFF.

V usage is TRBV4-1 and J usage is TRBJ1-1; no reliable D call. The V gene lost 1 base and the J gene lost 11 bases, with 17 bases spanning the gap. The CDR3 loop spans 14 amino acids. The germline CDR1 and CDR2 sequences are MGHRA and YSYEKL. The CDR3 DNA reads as TGCGCCAGCAGCCAAGCCCAGGACTCCCTCGGGGCTTTCTTT. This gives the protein CASSQAQDSLGAFF.

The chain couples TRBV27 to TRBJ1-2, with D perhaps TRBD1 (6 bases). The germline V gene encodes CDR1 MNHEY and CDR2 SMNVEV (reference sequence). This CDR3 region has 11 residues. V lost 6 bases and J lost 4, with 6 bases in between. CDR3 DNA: TGTGCCAGCAGACAGGGCTATGGCTACACCTTC. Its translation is CASRQGYGYTF.

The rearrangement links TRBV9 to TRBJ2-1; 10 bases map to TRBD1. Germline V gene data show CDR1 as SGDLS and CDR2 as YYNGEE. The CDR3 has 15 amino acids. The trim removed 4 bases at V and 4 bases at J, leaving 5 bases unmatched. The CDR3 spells CASSTRTGGYNEQFF. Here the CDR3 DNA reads TGTGCCAGCAGCACGCGGACAGGGGGATACAATGAGCAGTTCTTC.